This TCR beta chain stems from a study of blood T cell repertoires in COVID-19. On the study more broadly: The samples span acute and convalescent COVID-19 from the United States, Italy and Spain. Nucleic acid was either cDNA or gDNA, and it came from T cells, B-cell-depleted T cells, or PBMCs.

CDR3 length: 14 amino acids. The germline V gene encodes CDR1 MDHEN and CDR2 SYDVKM. Trimming removed 5 bases from V and 7 bases from J, with 17 bases in between. Original handling: Reference gene primer amplification in the assay estimated nucleated cell counts. Generated by immunoSEQ multiplex PCR, the TCRdb table keeps only in-frame clones and is missing some. V and J calls and clone size are those listed in that table; D and trimming were worked out from the DNA. The sample yields about 88,000 clones, about 90% seen once. The sequenced sample was peripheral blood. This TCR was sampled from a human donor with active COVID-19. The donor label of this sample is uncertain. The V and J genes are TRBV28 and TRBJ1-2; D is uncertain. The CDR3 nucleotides are TGTGCCAGCAGTCTCCGCACGGCGACGGGTGGCTACACCTTC. Amino acid sequence: CASSLRTATGGYTF.